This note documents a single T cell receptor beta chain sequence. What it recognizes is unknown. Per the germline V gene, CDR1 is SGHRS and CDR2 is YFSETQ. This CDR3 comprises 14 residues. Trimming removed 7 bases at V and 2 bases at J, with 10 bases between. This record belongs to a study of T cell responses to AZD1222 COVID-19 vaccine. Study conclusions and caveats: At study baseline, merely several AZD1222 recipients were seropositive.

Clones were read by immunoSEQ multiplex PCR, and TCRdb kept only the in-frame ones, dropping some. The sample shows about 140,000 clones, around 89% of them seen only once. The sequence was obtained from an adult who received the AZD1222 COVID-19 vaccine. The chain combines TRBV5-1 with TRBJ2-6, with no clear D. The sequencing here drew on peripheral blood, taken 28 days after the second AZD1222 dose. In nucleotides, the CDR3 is TGCGCCAGCGAGCCAAGGCCTGGGGCCAACGTCCTGACTTTC. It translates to CASEPRPGANVLTF.